The T cell receptor (beta chain) under discussion was sequenced for a study of shared clonotypes between healthy human individuals. Study-level information: The donor pool was made up of two women and a few men aged 18 to 49. The study used three CD4 naive, three CD4 memory, two CD8 naive and one CD8 memory plate per donor.

This CDR3 region has 14 residues. V shed 8 bases and J shed 11 bases, with 22 bases lying between them. Germline assignment: CDR1 LNHDA and CDR2 SQIVND (reference sequence). This table comes from immunoSEQ multiplex PCR, and its TCRdb copy is limited to in-frame clones, with some not included. The repertoire holds under 2,500,000 clones, with approximately 96% as singletons. With regard to this clone: Its antigen remains unknown.

The study's findings and limits: Among donors, sharing of clonotypes was expected to be affected by sequencing depth. Researchers sampled blood only, noting tissue repertoires likely differ.

Sequences were obtained from naive CD4+ T cells sorted from blood. Regarding subset: CD45RA+ positively selected. V gene TRBV19 combines with J gene TRBJ1-5, with D possibly matching TRBD1 (5 bases). The TCR originated in a young man in good health. CDR3 loop: CASRSGTKVWSQHF. The CDR3 coding sequence is TGTGCCAGTCGGTCTGGGACGAAGGTTTGGTCCCAGCATTTT. Combining the CDR3 with reference TRBV19 and TRBJ1-5 gives the whole variable domain DGGITQSPKYLFRKEGQNVTLSCEQNLNHDAMYWYRQDPGQGLRLIYYSQIVNDFQKGDIAEGYSVSREKKESFPLTVTSAQKNPTAFYLCASRSGTKVWSQHFGDGTRLSIL.